Below, 3 T cell receptor beta chains from the same sample are listed, as sequenced in a study of post-analysis software for immune sequencing data. Study outcomes and limitations: In patients, five TRBV segments were more frequent than in controls, with TRBV5-6, TRBV5-1 and TRBV20-1 among them.

The antigens for these receptors are not known. Researchers reported that TCR beta cDNA libraries carried unique molecular identifiers. Via MiXCR, TCRdb re-called the PCR reads, giving one row per CDR3 protein. This table has around 500,000 distinct CDR3 sequences, around a third appearing once. The sample was blood. These receptors were taken from a girl between 2 and 17 years old with multiple sclerosis.

This clonotype has ten or more counts. The rearrangement uses TRBV28 and TRBJ2-4, with TRBD1 as a possible D gene (6 bases). This CDR3 is 12 amino acids long. V dropped 10 bases and J dropped 3 bases, with 10 bases sitting between them. Germline assignment: CDR1 MDHEN and CDR2 SYDVKM. The CDR3 nucleotides read TGTGCCACGGACAGTAACAAAAACATTCAGTACTTC. This sequence encodes CATDSNKNIQYF.

The chain recombines TRBV6-4 with TRBJ1-6; D is possibly TRBD1 (6 bases). Germline loops: CDR1 MRHNA, CDR2 SNTAGT. This CDR3 is 14 amino acids long. The V and J ends lost 8 bases and 7 bases respectively, with 15 bases between them. The CDR3 is CASGIGTINSPLHF. CDR3 nucleotide sequence: TGTGCCAGCGGGATCGGGACAATCAATTCACCCCTCCACTTT.

Only a few counts were recorded for this clonotype. The chain recombines TRBV20-1 with TRBJ2-3; 7 nucleotides agree with TRBD2. Per the germline V gene, CDR1 is DFQATT and CDR2 is SNEGSKA (reference sequence). V shed 5 bases and J 0 bases; nucleotides not matched to a gene: 11. There are 16 residues in the CDR3. The CDR3 reads CSAPPTRGISTDTQYF. CDR3 coding DNA: TGCAGTGCTCCTCCCACGCGGGGGATTAGCACAGATACGCAGTATTTT.